This T cell receptor (beta chain) was sequenced in a study of blood T cell repertoires in COVID-19. The overall study: Researchers got acute and convalescent COVID-19 samples from the United States, Italy and Spain. PBMCs, B-cell-depleted T cells, or T cells provided the cDNA or gDNA that made up the material.

From germline, CDR1 is LNHDA and CDR2 SQIVND (reference sequence). The germline V and J ends were trimmed by 6 bases and 1 base, with 12 bases remaining between them. The CDR3 length is 14 residues. Original methodology: Nucleated cell counts were estimated from reference gene primer amplification. Sequenced by immunoSEQ multiplex PCR; TCRdb stores in-frame clones only, minus some. V and J calls and clone size are given by that table; D and trimming were obtained from the DNA. The table has tens of thousands of clones, approximately 90% seen once. The receptor was derived from a woman aged 55-70 years with acute or convalescent COVID-19. Sequencing used peripheral blood. The chain has TRBV19 and TRBJ1-1; D may be TRBD1 (6 bases). The CDR3 is CASRNDRSNTEAFF. The CDR3 nucleotides read TGTGCCAGTAGGAACGACAGGTCGAACACTGAAGCTTTCTTT.